The 17 T cell receptor beta chains given below trace back to one sample, sequenced in a study of control samples from healthy donors and cancer patients. Here immunoSEQ multiplex PCR was the method, and the copy in TCRdb shows in-frame clones only, minus some. The repertoire holds 15,000 to 20,000 clones, about 89% seen once, with about 30% in the top ten. The sample comprised PBMCs. Source of these receptors: a man aged 60 to 75 with head and neck cancer.

The chain combines TRBV6-4 with TRBJ2-2, with TRBD2 as a possible D gene (5 bases). This CDR3 comprises 15 residues. The germline CDR1 and CDR2 sequences are MRHNA and SNTAGT. V dropped 6 bases and J dropped 5 bases, with 16 bases sitting between them. CDR3 in DNA: TGTGCCAGCAGCCCAAAGAGGGCCGGGACCGGGGAGCTGTTTTTT. Protein product: CASSPKRAGTGELFF.

The chain joins TRBV6-1 to TRBJ2-3, with D uncertain. The CDR3 consists of 14 residues. Germline CDR1 and CDR2: MNHNS and SASEGT. V dropped 1 base and J dropped 2 bases, with 7 bases sitting between them. CDR3 amino acids: CASSEGLATDTQYF. DNA for the CDR3: TGTGCCAGCAGTGAAGGCCTCGCCACAGATACGCAGTATTTT.

This chain connects TRBV7-9 to TRBJ2-1; 8 bases line up with TRBD2. CDR1 is SEHNR, CDR2 FQNEAQ, per germline (reference sequence). The CDR3 totals 12 residues. The V and J ends lost 10 bases and 3 bases, in that order; junction bases with no gene match: 2. Here the CDR3 DNA reads TGTGCCACACGGGGGGGCTACAATGAGCAGTTCTTC. It specifies CATRGGYNEQFF.

The chain has TRBV5-1 and TRBJ2-1, with 16 bases fitting TRBD2. This CDR3 has 20 residues. CDR1 is SGHRS and CDR2 is YFSETQ in the germline V gene. V shed 1 base, J shed 8 bases, and the junction held 15 bases outside the gene matches. The CDR3 region is CASSLPGLAGGPSWHDEQFF. CDR3 DNA sequence: TGCGCCAGCAGCTTGCCGGGACTAGCGGGGGGGCCCTCATGGCACGATGAGCAGTTCTTC. Filled out from reference TRBV5-1 and TRBJ2-1, the complete variable domain reads KAGVTQTPRYLIKTRGQQVTLSCSPISGHRSVSWYQQTPGQGLQFLFEYFSETQRNKGNFPGRFSGRQFSNSRSEMNVSTLELGDSALYLCASSLPGLAGGPSWHDEQFFGPGTRLTVL.

V gene TRBV19 combines with J gene TRBJ2-7, with D unclear. V lost 8 bases and J 0 bases, leaving 8 bases between the germline ends. The CDR3 runs to 12 residues. CDR1 is LNHDA and CDR2 is SQIVND in the germline V gene (reference sequence). The CDR3 bases are TGTGCCAGTGGGTCGAGCTCCTACGAGCAGTACTTC. Its protein product is CASGSSSYEQYF.

The chain uses TRBV5-1 and TRBJ1-2; D is unresolved. Germline values: CDR1 SGHRS, CDR2 YFSETQ. Between the trimmed V and J ends, which lost 3 bases and 6 bases, there was a span of 18 bases. The CDR3 totals 15 residues. The CDR3 coding sequence is TGCGCCAGCAGCTCGAGTGGCGAGGGTCACAATGGCTACACCTTC. Amino acid sequence: CASSSSGEGHNGYTF. Combining the CDR3 with reference TRBV5-1 and TRBJ1-2 gives the whole variable domain KAGVTQTPRYLIKTRGQQVTLSCSPISGHRSVSWYQQTPGQGLQFLFEYFSETQRNKGNFPGRFSGRQFSNSRSEMNVSTLELGDSALYLCASSSSGEGHNGYTFGSGTRLTVV.

DNA for the CDR3: TGTGCCAGCAGCAAGGACAGGGGGGATCAGCCCCAGCATTTT. It specifies CASSKDRGDQPQHF. The gene calls are TRBV5-8 and TRBJ1-5; TRBD1 agrees at 10 bases. Germline CDR1 reads SGHTS; CDR2 reads YDEGEE. The CDR3 has 14 amino acids. V lost 4 bases, J lost 5 bases, and 3 bases stayed unmatched.

The rearrangement joins TRBV4-2 to TRBJ2-1; 11 bases are a match to TRBD1. With 4 bases clipped from V and 15 bases from J, the junction kept 11 bases outside the gene matches. Germline V gives CDR1 LGHNA, CDR2 YNFKEQ. CDR3 length: 14 residues. The CDR3 nucleotides are TGTGCCAGCAGCCCATCCCCGGGACAGGGGGGTCTGTTCTTC. Protein sequence: CASSPSPGQGGLFF.

The CDR3 DNA reads TGTGCCAGCAGTAAAGCCCGGGAGCTGTTTTTT. Its translation is CASSKARELFF. The chain employs TRBV12-3 or TRBV12-4 and TRBJ2-2, with D uncertain. The ends were cut back, 5 bases at V and 9 bases at J, with 7 bases in the middle. This CDR3 is 11 amino acids long.

This clone was detected only once. The gene calls are TRBV5-1 and TRBJ2-7; D is perhaps TRBD2 (6 bases). The CDR3 loop spans 15 amino acids. With 0 bases removed from V and 4 bases from J, the gap between germline ends came to 14 bases. Germline-derived CDR1 and CDR2 are SGHRS and YFSETQ. CDR3 in DNA: TGCGCCAGCAGCTTGGGGGGACTTTCTGCATACGAGCAGTACTTC. It is translated as CASSLGGLSAYEQYF.

The DNA for the CDR3 is TGTGCCAGTAGTACCTCGGGGAGGGACTACGAGCAGTACTTC. Translating gives CASSTSGRDYEQYF. The genes are TRBV19 and TRBJ2-7; the match to TRBD2 covers 7 bases. The CDR3 extends over 14 amino acids. J gave up 3 bases and V 4 bases, and 6 bases lay outside the gene matches. Germline V gene data show CDR1 as LNHDA and CDR2 as SQIVND (reference sequence).

DNA of the CDR3: TGTGCCAGTAGTTTCGGGTCTGCCACCCCCTATGGCTACACCTTC. Protein sequence: CASSFGSATPYGYTF. The rearrangement uses TRBV19 and TRBJ1-2; D remains unclear. CDR3 length: 15 residues. Per the germline V gene, CDR1 is LNHDA and CDR2 is SQIVND (reference sequence). V lost 5 bases, J lost 4 bases, and 17 bases lay in between.

The chain uses TRBV2 and TRBJ1-3, with no clear D. The CDR3 spans 14 residues. Trimming removed 7 bases from V and 4 bases from J, with 14 bases in between. Germline V gene lookup returns CDR1 SNHLY and CDR2 FYNNEI. This CDR3 reads CASTLEAEGNTIYF. CDR3 DNA: TGTGCCAGCACCCTTGAGGCGGAAGGAAACACCATATATTTT.

The rearrangement joins TRBV25-1 to TRBJ2-1; 9 nucleotides align to TRBD1. The germline gives CDR1 MGHDK, CDR2 SYGVNS. This CDR3 has 15 amino acids. V was pared by 5 bases and J by 6 bases, with 8 bases of the junction left unmatched. The CDR3 reads CASSRPGQGRNEQFF. In DNA, the CDR3 is TGTGCCAGCAGTAGACCGGGACAGGGACGCAATGAGCAGTTCTTC.

The chain links TRBV7-8 to TRBJ2-7, with TRBD2 matching over 14 bases. The CDR3 is 17 amino acids. J gave up 6 bases and V 1 base, and 8 bases lay outside the gene matches. Germline values: CDR1 SGHVS, CDR2 FQNEAQ. CDR3 amino acids: CASSLVPTSGGAGEQYF. In DNA form, the CDR3 reads TGTGCCAGCAGCTTAGTCCCGACTAGCGGGGGGGCGGGCGAGCAGTACTTC.

Here the CDR3 reads CASSSMGGNTEAFF. The CDR3 bases are TGTGCCAGCAGCTCTATGGGGGGGAACACTGAAGCTTTCTTT. V gene TRBV5-4 combines with J gene TRBJ1-1, with TRBD1 as a possible D gene (5 bases). CDR3 length: 14 residues. Germline V gene lookup returns CDR1 SGHNT and CDR2 YYREEE (reference sequence). V was pared by 3 bases and J by 1 base, with 10 bases between.

This chain uses TRBV7-8 with TRBJ2-2; no clear D gene. Germline CDR1 SGHVS, CDR2 FQNEAQ. The V end lost 6 bases, the J end lost 5 bases, and 10 bases lay between the germline ends. The CDR3 is 13 residues long. The CDR3 sequence: CASSRQKTGELFF. The CDR3 DNA follows: TGTGCCAGCAGTAGGCAGAAAACCGGGGAGCTGTTTTTT.